The present T cell receptor (beta chain) was sequenced within a study of beta chain features in type 1 diabetes. Expressed TCRB transcripts were sequenced because the isolated RNA had all been reverse transcribed beforehand. Method: immunoSEQ multiplex PCR; TCRdb's copy keeps in-frame clones and lacks some. The sample records about 160,000 clones, approximately 8.1% being singletons. General study points: Significant though moderate, a shortening of TCRB CDR3s appeared in all four CD4+ subsets of Type 1 diabetes patients.

CDR1 and CDR2 from the germline V gene are SNHLY and FYNNEI. Trimming at V came to 6 bases and at J to 1 base, leaving 3 bases not matched to a gene. The CDR3 length is 15 residues. Many counts were recorded for this clone. Its matching antigen is unknown. This chain uses TRBV2 with TRBJ2-6; 7 bases match TRBD1. This TCR derives from a man between 18 and 35 years old with type 1 diabetes. The sample was central memory CD4+ T cells from blood. CDR3 DNA sequence: TGTGCCAGCAGCGGACAGGTATCTGGGGCCAACGTCCTGACTTTC. Its translation is CASSGQVSGANVLTF.